The TCR beta chain under discussion was sequenced for a study of blood T cell repertoires in COVID-19 (dated by TCRdb to the early 2020s). With respect to the entire study: Samples from collaborators originated in the United States, Italy and Spain and spanned both the acute and convalescent phases of COVID-19. Deeply sampled blood TCRbeta repertoires from subjects exposed to, actively infected with, or recovered from COVID-19 were included in the dataset. The prospective study material was composed of cDNA or gDNA derived from T cells, B-cell-depleted T cells, or PBMCs. Where available, HLA class I and class II types were taken from metadata supplied by the sample provider and were not determined by assay-based typing. The samples were drawn from the first 160 participants of the ongoing ImmuneRACE study and from some 1,300 subjects provided by 6 global collaborators. A de-identified subject ID, COVID-19 status, age in years and sex were almost always included in the sample metadata. The repertoires were released in a freely available public database intended as a resource for research on the immune response to SARS-CoV-2.

Whole blood was collected in K2EDTA tubes by collaborating institutions according to the institutions' own protocols. For TCRbeta analysis, collaborator samples were shipped as frozen whole blood, as isolated PBMCs, or as DNA extracted from either sample type. TCRbeta CDR3 regions were amplified from genomic DNA by means of the immunoSEQ Assay, a bias-controlled multiplex PCR. Per the authors' processing: The number of nucleated cells in each sample was estimated by amplification of reference gene primers within the assay. To quantify the absolute abundance of each unique TCRbeta CDR3 rearrangement, sequence reads were collapsed and filtered. For each sample, productive Simpson clonality was calculated by taking the square root of Simpson's diversity index across productive rearrangements. TCRdb holds this immuneACCESS table with in-frame rearrangements only. Some clones are missing; in checked studies, unresolved V genes explain under half, and the rest has no known cause. That table gives V, J and clone size, and the DNA gave D and trimming. The sample table lists 140,000 or so clones, roughly 80% of them with a count of one. Together, the top ten hold roughly 8.6% of the sample.

Findings and caveats that apply to the study as a whole: Clinical and demographic metadata were provided uncurated, with the amount varying by source and participant.

In the germline V gene (reference sequence), CDR1 corresponds to SGHKS and CDR2 to YYEKEE. From the cysteine through the phenylalanine, the CDR3 covers 15 amino acids. Only the CDR3 portion is preserved as DNA: 45 bases, with reading frame beginning at the first base. Unmatched junction bases come to 3, with V trimmed by 0 bases and J by 3 bases. Regarding this clone: Its cognate antigen has yet to be identified. No much larger clone is present one base from it, and per-base qualities are unavailable.

The chain joins TRBV5-5 to TRBJ2-1; TRBD2 agrees with 7 junctional bases. The sequence was obtained from a man aged 45 to 65 with active or convalescent COVID-19. Specimen: peripheral blood. The DNA is as follows: TGTGCCAGCAGCTTGGGAAGCGGGAACTACAATGAGCAGTTCTTC. This codes for CASSLGSGNYNEQFF.